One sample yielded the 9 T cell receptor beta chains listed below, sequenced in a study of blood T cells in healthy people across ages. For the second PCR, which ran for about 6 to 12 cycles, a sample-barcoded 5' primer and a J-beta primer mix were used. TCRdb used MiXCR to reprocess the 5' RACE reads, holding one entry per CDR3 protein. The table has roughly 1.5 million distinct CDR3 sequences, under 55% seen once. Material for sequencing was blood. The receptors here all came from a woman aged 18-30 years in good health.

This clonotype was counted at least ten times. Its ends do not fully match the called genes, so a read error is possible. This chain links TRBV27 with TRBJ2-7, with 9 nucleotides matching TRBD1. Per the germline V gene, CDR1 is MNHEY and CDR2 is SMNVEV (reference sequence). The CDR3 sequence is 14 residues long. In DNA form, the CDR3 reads TGCGCCAGCAGCTCACGACAGGGGGCCTACGAGCAGTACTTC. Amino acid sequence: CASSSRQGAYEQYF.

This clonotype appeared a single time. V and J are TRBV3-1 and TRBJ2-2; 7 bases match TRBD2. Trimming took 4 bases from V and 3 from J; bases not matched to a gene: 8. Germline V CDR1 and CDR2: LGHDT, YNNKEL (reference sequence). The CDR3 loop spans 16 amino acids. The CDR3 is CASSPLGGEYTGELFF. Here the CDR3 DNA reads TGTGCCAGCAGCCCCCTTGGGGGGGAATACACCGGGGAGCTGTTTTTT.

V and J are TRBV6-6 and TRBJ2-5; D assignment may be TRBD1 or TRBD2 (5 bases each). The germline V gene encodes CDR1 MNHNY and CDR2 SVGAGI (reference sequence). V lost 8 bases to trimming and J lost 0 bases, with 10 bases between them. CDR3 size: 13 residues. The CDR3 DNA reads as TGTGCCAGCGGGCCGGGGCACCAAGAGACCCAGTACTTC. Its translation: CASGPGHQETQYF.

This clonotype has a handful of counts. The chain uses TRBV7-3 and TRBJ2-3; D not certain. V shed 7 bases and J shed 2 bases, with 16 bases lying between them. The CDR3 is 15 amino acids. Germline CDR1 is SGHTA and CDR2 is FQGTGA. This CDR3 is CASIWVWRITDTQYF. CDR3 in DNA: TGTGCCAGCATCTGGGTTTGGCGGATCACAGATACGCAGTATTTT.

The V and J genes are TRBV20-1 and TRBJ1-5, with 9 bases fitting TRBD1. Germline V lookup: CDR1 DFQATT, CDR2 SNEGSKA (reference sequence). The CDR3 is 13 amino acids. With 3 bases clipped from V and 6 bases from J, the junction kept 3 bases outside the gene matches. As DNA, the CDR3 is TGCAGTGCTAGGGGACAGGGTCTTCAGCCCCAGCATTTT. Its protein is CSARGQGLQPQHF.

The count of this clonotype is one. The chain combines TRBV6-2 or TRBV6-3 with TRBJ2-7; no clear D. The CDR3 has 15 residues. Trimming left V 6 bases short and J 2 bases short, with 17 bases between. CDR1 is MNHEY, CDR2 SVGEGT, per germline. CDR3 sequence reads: CASSPVIVGTYEQYF. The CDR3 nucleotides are TGTGCCAGCAGCCCAGTTATAGTGGGTACCTACGAGCAGTACTTC.

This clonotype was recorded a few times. In nucleotides, the CDR3 is TGTGCCAGCAGTTACAGCCCACGCAATGAGCAGTTCTTC. Its protein product is CASSYSPRNEQFF. This chain joins TRBV6-2 or TRBV6-3 and TRBJ2-1, with D uncertain. Germline CDR1 and CDR2: MNHEY and SVGEGT. The ends were cut back, 2 bases at V and 6 bases at J, with 8 bases in the middle. The CDR3 is 13 residues long.

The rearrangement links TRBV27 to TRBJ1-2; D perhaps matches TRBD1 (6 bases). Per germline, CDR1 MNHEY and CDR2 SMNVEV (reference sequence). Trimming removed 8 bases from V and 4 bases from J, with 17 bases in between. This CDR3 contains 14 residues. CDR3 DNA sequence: TGTGCCAGCGCTGTCAGGACAGAGGGCTATGGCTACACCTTC. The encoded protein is CASAVRTEGYGYTF.

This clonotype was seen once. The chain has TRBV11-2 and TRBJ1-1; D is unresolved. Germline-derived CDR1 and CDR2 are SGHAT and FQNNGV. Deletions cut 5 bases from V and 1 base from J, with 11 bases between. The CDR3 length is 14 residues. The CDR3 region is CASSARVANTEAFF. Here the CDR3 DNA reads TGTGCCAGCAGCGCCCGAGTAGCGAACACTGAAGCTTTCTTT.